The 2 T cell receptor beta chains in this list originate from one sample, sequenced in a study of cytomegalovirus exposure and HLA in healthy donors. PCR involved 60 Vbeta and 13 Jbeta primers. Using immunoSEQ multiplex PCR, the repertoire was profiled, and TCRdb retains in-frame clones only, with some absent. The repertoire includes about 150,000 clones, over 80% of them detected once, and about 1.2% sits in the top ten. What was sequenced was PBMCs. The receptors come from a boy between 2 and 15 years old in good health and CMV-seronegative.

The chain recombines TRBV2 with TRBJ1-5; weak D call: TRBD1 (5 bases). V lost 8 bases and J lost 3, with 11 bases in between. Looked up from germline, CDR1 is SNHLY and CDR2 is FYNNEI. CDR3 length: 13 residues. The CDR3, as DNA: TGTGCCAGCGGACCGACAGTCAATCAGCCCCAGCATTTT. Translated, it gives CASGPTVNQPQHF.

The chain carries TRBV7-9 and TRBJ2-3, with D possibly matching TRBD2 (5 bases). V lost 5 bases and J 8 bases, leaving 11 bases between the germline ends. Germline loops: CDR1 SEHNR, CDR2 FQNEAQ (reference sequence). This CDR3 contains 12 residues. CDR3 sequence (DNA): TGTGCCAGCAGCATACTAGAGCTTACGCAGTATTTT. Amino acid sequence: CASSILELTQYF.